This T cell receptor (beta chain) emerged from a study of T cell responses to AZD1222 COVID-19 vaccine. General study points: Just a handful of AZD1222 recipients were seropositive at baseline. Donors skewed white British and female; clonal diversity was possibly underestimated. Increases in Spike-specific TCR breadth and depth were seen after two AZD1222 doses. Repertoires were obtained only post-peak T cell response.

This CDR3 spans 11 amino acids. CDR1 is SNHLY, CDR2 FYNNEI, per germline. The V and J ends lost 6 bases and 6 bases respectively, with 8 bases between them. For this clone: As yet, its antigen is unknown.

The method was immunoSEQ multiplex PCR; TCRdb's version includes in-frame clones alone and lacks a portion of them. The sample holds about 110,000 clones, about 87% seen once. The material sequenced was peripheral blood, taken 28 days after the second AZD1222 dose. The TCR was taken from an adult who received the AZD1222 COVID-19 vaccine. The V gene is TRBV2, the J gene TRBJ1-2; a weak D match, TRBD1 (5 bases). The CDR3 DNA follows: TGTGCCAGCAGGGGGCGGGATGGCTACACCTTC. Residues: CASRGRDGYTF.